This TCR beta chain emerged from a study of T cell repertoires in cytomegalovirus infection. The overall study: CMV infection together with matching HLA type was indicated by public TCR beta signatures. Study-wide results and caveats: HLA-C-restricted CMV clonotypes gave the most frequent clonotype in two of eight donors. Identification of carriers of CMV plus the relevant HLA was performed using cumulative public TCR beta family frequency.

In its sample, this clonotype was seen many times. The antigen remains undetermined. This CDR3 comprises 11 residues. Germline V lookup: CDR1 LGHDT, CDR2 YNNKEL (reference sequence). V lost 10 bases and J lost 0, with 5 bases in between. TCRdb used MiXCR to reprocess the reads, holding one entry per CDR3 protein. The table shows 200,000 to 300,000 distinct CDR3 sequences, with roughly 10% occurring only once. This clonotype originated in a human donor in good health (CMV status not recorded). Some clones in this sample may be carry-over from other donors' samples. This chain uses TRBV3-1 with TRBJ2-3; D gene ambiguous. The specimen sequenced was PBMCs. The CDR3, as DNA: TGTGCCACCAGTAGCACAGATACGCAGTATTTT. Translation gives CATSSTDTQYF.